This TCR beta chain comes out of a study of PD-1 blockade in classical Hodgkin lymphoma. Study-level findings and limits: Nothing has yet pinned down what causes the repertoire differences, possibly disease activity or prior therapy.

Described time point: newly diagnosed, previously untreated cHL patient sample. Magnetic negative selection was used to purify CD4+ T cells from PBMCs that had been thawed. Assay used: immunoSEQ multiplex PCR; TCRdb lists only in-frame clones, some missing. This sample has around 29,000 clones, with roughly 90% found just once. A note on this clone: Antigen: not known.

The V and J ends lost 5 bases and 2 bases, in that order; junction bases with no gene match: 8. The CDR3 has 15 amino acids. CDR1 is SGHRS, CDR2 YFSETQ, per germline. Material for sequencing was CD4+ T cells from blood. This clonotype was obtained from a human donor with classical Hodgkin lymphoma. This chain links TRBV5-1 with TRBJ2-7, with TRBD2 matching 9 bases. The CDR3 protein is CASSPGAGGPYEQYF. The CDR3 nucleotides are TGCGCCAGCAGTCCTGGGGCGGGAGGGCCCTACGAGCAGTACTTC.